This T cell receptor beta chain was recorded in a study of cytomegalovirus exposure and HLA in healthy donors. The germline V gene has CDR1 KGHSH and CDR2 LQKENI. V gave up 4 bases and J gave up 2 bases, with 16 bases separating them. The CDR3 loop spans 16 amino acids. The PCR made use of 60 Vbeta and 13 Jbeta primers. The repertoire was sequenced with immunoSEQ multiplex PCR; TCRdb's copy has only in-frame clones and lacks some. The sample lists around 50,000 clones, roughly 72% occurring once. Input material: PBMCs. This receptor was obtained from a woman aged 50 to 60 in good health and CMV-seropositive. This chain links TRBV18 with TRBJ2-3; D call uncertain. The CDR3 is CASSLHIAQNTDTQYF. Written as DNA, the CDR3 is TGTGCCAGCTCACTTCACATTGCACAAAACACAGATACGCAGTATTTT.